These 19 T cell receptor beta chains came from one sample sequenced in a study of cytomegalovirus exposure and HLA in healthy donors. It was with 60 Vbeta and 13 Jbeta primers that the PCR ran. Sequenced by immunoSEQ multiplex PCR; TCRdb stores in-frame clones only, minus some. The top ten clones hold 2.5% of a sample with about 80,000 clones, about 80% of them seen once. Sequencing was carried out using PBMCs. These receptors were taken from a man younger than 40 in good health and CMV-seronegative.

The rearrangement uses TRBV6-5 and TRBJ2-4; D may be TRBD1 (6 bases). This CDR3 spans 14 amino acids. V lost 2 bases and J lost 1, with 6 bases in between. Germline assignment: CDR1 MNHEY and CDR2 SVGAGI. CDR3 protein: CASSYRGAKNIQYF. DNA for the CDR3: TGTGCCAGCAGTTACAGGGGGGCCAAAAACATTCAGTACTTC.

This rearrangement joins TRBV18 to TRBJ1-1; D unresolved. Germline CDR1 KGHSH, CDR2 LQKENI. The germline V and J ends were trimmed by 5 bases and 7 bases, with 23 bases remaining between them. CDR3 length: 16 residues. The CDR3 protein is CASSTAGVSFGSEAFF. DNA of the CDR3: TGTGCCAGCTCAACTGCGGGAGTTTCATTTGGGAGTGAAGCTTTCTTT.

This chain connects TRBV5-4 to TRBJ1-3; D is ambiguous. With 2 bases removed from V and 0 bases from J, the gap between germline ends came to 9 bases. The CDR3 runs 15 residues. Per the germline V gene, CDR1 is SGHNT and CDR2 is YYREEE (reference sequence). The CDR3 is CASSFSRYSGNTIYF. The CDR3 DNA reads TGTGCCAGCAGCTTTTCTCGGTACTCTGGAAACACCATATATTTT.

This clone has just a few counts. The chain recombines TRBV27 with TRBJ2-1; the D gene is possibly TRBD1 (5 bases). In germline, CDR1 is MNHEY, CDR2 SMNVEV (reference sequence). The V end was cut by 5 bases, the J end by 5 bases, with 13 bases between. This CDR3 spans 14 amino acids. CDR3 nucleotides: TGTGCCAGCAGTGCCCGGGCCAGGGACAATGAGCAGTTCTTC. It specifies CASSARARDNEQFF.

The V and J genes are TRBV10-2 and TRBJ1-2, with 9 positions matching TRBD1. Germline V CDR1 and CDR2: WSHSY, SAAADI. This CDR3 region has 13 residues. Trimming removed 3 bases from V and 4 bases from J; junction bases left unmatched: 0. The CDR3 DNA reads TGCGCCAGCAGTGAACAGGGGGCCTATGGCTACACCTTC. This codes for CASSEQGAYGYTF.

The rearrangement joins TRBV6-5 to TRBJ2-1, with TRBD1 matching over 9 bases. Germline values: CDR1 MNHEY, CDR2 SVGAGI. The CDR3 is made up of 16 amino acids. V lost 0 bases to trimming and J lost 6 bases; unmatched junction nucleotides: 6. CDR3 region: CASSYSGQGTGNEQFF. CDR3 DNA: TGTGCCAGCAGTTACTCGGGACAGGGTACTGGCAATGAGCAGTTCTTC.

This sequence joins TRBV7-9 and TRBJ2-2, with TRBD1 as a possible D gene (6 bases). The V gene lost 5 bases and the J gene lost 2 bases, with 15 bases spanning the gap. The CDR3 is 16 residues long. Germline CDR1 and CDR2: SEHNR and FQNEAQ (reference sequence). The DNA for the CDR3 is TGTGCCAGCAGCAGAGCAACAGGGAGCAACACCGGGGAGCTGTTTTTT. This encodes CASSRATGSNTGELFF.

The chain uses TRBV14 and TRBJ2-5, with 8 bases matching TRBD1. The CDR3 extends over 15 amino acids. Germline CDR1 SGHDN, CDR2 FVKESK. V lost 2 bases to trimming and J lost 4 bases; unmatched junction nucleotides: 6. CDR3 coding DNA: TGTGCCAGCAGCCAACAGGGGGCGCGAGGAGAGACCCAGTACTTC. Protein sequence: CASSQQGARGETQYF.

The rearrangement joins TRBV29-1 to TRBJ2-1; D perhaps matches TRBD1 (6 bases). This CDR3 is built from 15 residues. Germline lookup yields CDR1 SQVTM and CDR2 ANQGSEA. V was pared by 2 bases and J by 6 bases, with 17 bases between. CDR3 in DNA: TGCAGCGTTGAACGAGTAGATCAGGGGTTCAATGAGCAGTTCTTC. Protein product: CSVERVDQGFNEQFF.

CDR3 sequence (DNA): TGTGCCAGCAGACCGGGACTAGCGTCTCAAGAGACCCAGTACTTC. Translating it yields CASRPGLASQETQYF. This chain links TRBV9 with TRBJ2-5; 10 nucleotides line up with TRBD2. The CDR3 covers 15 residues. CDR1 is SGDLS, CDR2 YYNGEE, per germline. Trimming removed 5 bases from V and 2 bases from J; junction bases left unmatched: 6. Supplemented by reference TRBV9 and TRBJ2-5, the full variable domain reads DSGVTQTPKHLITATGQRVTLRCSPRSGDLSVYWYQQSLDQGLQFLIQYYNGEERAKGNILERFSAQQFPDLHSELNLSSLELGDSALYFCASRPGLASQETQYFGPGTRLLVL.

Points on this clone: A junction boundary mismatches the germline segment, possibly from a read error. The CDR3 nucleotides are TGCAGCGTTGCGGCCTACTCGAACACCGGGGGGCTGTTTTTT. Protein product: CSVAAYSNTGGLFF. The V and J genes are TRBV29-1 and TRBJ2-2; maybe TRBD2 (6 bases). CDR1 and CDR2 from the germline V gene are SQVTM and ANQGSEA. The CDR3 contains 14 residues.

The chain is built from TRBV6-6 and TRBJ2-5; D unclear. The CDR3 has 11 amino acids. Trimming stripped 4 bases from V and 2 bases from J, with 2 bases between. Germline values: CDR1 MNHNY, CDR2 SVGAGI (reference sequence). The CDR3: CASSSQETQYF. For the CDR3, the DNA is TGTGCCAGCAGTTCACAAGAGACCCAGTACTTC.

The chain carries TRBV6-6 and TRBJ2-7, with a tentative D call TRBD2 (6 bases). Germline CDR1 is MNHNY and CDR2 is SVGAGI (reference sequence). The CDR3 spans 15 residues. With 5 bases removed from V and 1 base from J, the gap between germline ends came to 15 bases. CDR3 in DNA: TGTGCCAGCAGTACCAGCGGGCGCCAATCCTACGAGCAGTACTTC. It translates to CASSTSGRQSYEQYF.

V gene TRBV5-1 combines with J gene TRBJ2-2, with TRBD1 matching over 8 bases. CDR3 length: 15 residues. V shed 4 bases, J shed 4 bases, and the junction held 6 bases outside the gene matches. From germline, CDR1 is SGHRS and CDR2 YFSETQ. CDR3 in amino acids: CASSAGQGTTGELFF. The DNA for the CDR3 is TGCGCCAGCAGCGCTGGACAGGGTACCACCGGGGAGCTGTTTTTT.

The chain links TRBV4-1 to TRBJ1-1, with 7 bases lining up with TRBD1. In germline, CDR1 is MGHRA, CDR2 YSYEKL. The CDR3 sequence is 15 residues long. J lost 1 base, V lost 0 bases, and 2 bases had no gene match. CDR3 in amino acids: CASSQDYRGNTEAFF. The CDR3 DNA follows: TGCGCCAGCAGCCAAGACTACAGGGGGAACACTGAAGCTTTCTTT.

The sample holds one count of this clone. The rearrangement joins TRBV7-6 to TRBJ2-5, with 9 bases identical to TRBD2. The CDR3 sequence is 16 residues long. The V segment lost 4 bases and the J segment 4 bases; nucleotides outside the gene matches: 10. Germline V gene lookup returns CDR1 SGHVS and CDR2 FNYEAQ. CDR3 sequence: CASSYQWRGRVETQYF. CDR3 nucleotide sequence: TGTGCCAGCAGCTACCAATGGCGCGGGAGGGTAGAGACCCAGTACTTC. Supplemented by reference TRBV7-6 and TRBJ2-5, the full variable domain reads GAGVSQSPRYKVTKRGQDVALRCDPISGHVSLYWYRQALGQGPEFLTYFNYEAQQDKSGLPNDRFSAERPEGSISTLTIQRTEQRDSAMYRCASSYQWRGRVETQYFGPGTRLLVL.

The CDR3: CASSLPGSEGDTQYF. The CDR3 DNA sequence: TGTGCCAGCAGTTTACCCGGCTCAGAGGGTGATACGCAGTATTTT. V gene TRBV27 combines with J gene TRBJ2-3; possibly TRBD2 for D (5 bases). With 2 bases removed from V and 6 bases from J, the gap between germline ends came to 15 bases. The CDR3 extends over 15 amino acids. CDR1 and CDR2 from the germline V gene are MNHEY and SMNVEV (reference sequence).

This clone was counted once. The chain is built from TRBV6-1 and TRBJ2-7; TRBD1 aligns across 10 bases. The germline CDR1 and CDR2 sequences are MNHNS and SASEGT. The CDR3 runs to 15 residues. With 1 base clipped from V and 3 bases from J, the junction kept 3 bases outside the gene matches. CDR3 DNA: TGTGCCAGCAGTGAAGGACAGGGGGCTATCTACGAGCAGTACTTC. The encoded protein is CASSEGQGAIYEQYF.

The chain is built from TRBV28 and TRBJ1-1; 8 bases fit TRBD1. This CDR3 comprises 14 residues. V was pared by 2 bases and J by 4 bases, with 3 bases of the junction left unmatched. Germline assignment: CDR1 MDHEN and CDR2 SYDVKM. CDR3: CASSLGGQGTEAFF. The CDR3 nucleotides read TGTGCCAGCAGTTTAGGAGGACAGGGCACTGAAGCTTTCTTT.